The rows below give T cell receptor beta chains drawn from one sample of a study of Ad26.COV2.S vaccination and SARS-CoV-2 variants. Data came from immunoSEQ multiplex PCR; TCRdb stores just in-frame clones and leaves some out. There are 430,000 or so clones in the sample; approximately 92% occur only once, and less than 15% lies in the top ten. The input for sequencing was peripheral blood, taken in a trial of Ad26.COV2.S vaccine versus placebo. The source of these receptors is a person aged 18-65 years who received the Ad26.COV2.S COVID-19 vaccine or a placebo. Each CDR3 is given with its conserved first and last residue. Each record gives: D gene, clone size, CDR3 length, J gene, V gene, CDR3 DNA, CDR3 protein. The D gene is left open where the match is weak. Clone size is shown for a subset of rows, as once, few, many or a class of expanded clone.

- - 16 TRBJ2-1 TRBV3-1/TRBV3-2 TGTGCCAGCAGCCATACCCCGGGGACGAATAGGAATGAGCAGTTCTTC CASSHTPGTNRNEQFF
- - 15 TRBJ2-2 TRBV28 TGTGCCAGCAGTTTTTGGGGGAGTACCGCCGGGGAGCTGTTTTTT CASSFWGSTAGELFF
- - 16 TRBJ1-5 TRBV21-1 TGTGCCAGCAGCAACGGGTCCGGGGACATCAATCAGCCCCAGCATTTT CASSNGSGDINQPQHF
- - 13 TRBJ2-1 TRBV7-2 TGTGCCACTACGGCGCAACTAAACAATGAGCAGTTCTTC CATTAQLNNEQFF
TRBD2 - 15 TRBJ2-1 TRBV7-9 TGTGCCAGCAGCTTAGACGTGACCTTAGCGGGAGTAAATTTCTTC CASSLDVTLAGVNFF
- - 13 TRBJ2-1 TRBV7-2 TGTGCCAGCAGTACAGTAGTCCACAATGAGCAGTTCTTC CASSTVVHNEQFF
- - 13 TRBJ1-1 TRBV5-4 TGTGCCAGCAGATCCGGACAGAACACTGAAGCTTTCTTT CASRSGQNTEAFF
- few 14 TRBJ1-6 TRBV5-4 TGTGCCAGCAGCTGGGACCCACGGAGCTCACCCCTCCACTTT CASSWDPRSSPLHF
- - 17 TRBJ1-3 TRBV3-1/TRBV3-2 TGTGCCAGCAGCCACTGGGGAGACAGCATGGCTGGAAACACCATATATTTT CASSHWGDSMAGNTIYF
- once 17 TRBJ1-6 TRBV4-1 TGCGCCAGCAGCCCGACGGGCTTGGGCTCCTATAATTCACCCCTCCACTTT CASSPTGLGSYNSPLHF
- once 15 TRBJ2-6 TRBV14 TGTGCCAGCAGCCAGGCAGGGCCAGGGGCCAACGTCCTGACTTTC CASSQAGPGANVLTF
- - 13 TRBJ1-1 TRBV28 TGTGCCAGCAGTTTATACCCAGCCGGTGAAGCTTTCTTT CASSLYPAGEAFF
TRBD2 - 17 TRBJ2-1 TRBV5-1 TGCGCCAGCAGCCCGCCAGGGACTAGCGGGAGTTACAATGAGCAGTTCTTC CASSPPGTSGSYNEQFF
TRBD1 - 17 TRBJ1-2 TRBV5-1 TGCGCCAGCAGCTGGGGGACAGGGGGCTCCATCGGCTATGGCTACACCTTC CASSWGTGGSIGYGYTF
TRBD2 - 15 TRBJ2-1 TRBV7-9 TGTGCCAGCAGCCATATAGCGGGGCCTTACAATGAGCAGTTCTTC CASSHIAGPYNEQFF
TRBD2 - 15 TRBJ2-3 TRBV7-9 TGTGCCAGCAGCTCCACCTGGTTAGCGGGAGATACGCAGTATTTT CASSSTWLAGDTQYF
- - 20 TRBJ1-5 TRBV21-1 TGTGCCAGCAGCAAGTTGGGGGACAGCGTAAGAACAGGTAGCAATCAGCCCCAGCATTTT CASSKLGDSVRTGSNQPQHF
TRBD1 - 12 TRBJ2-2 TRBV10-3 TGTGCCATGCAGGGGGACACCGGGGAGCTGTTTTTT CAMQGDTGELFF
TRBD1 - 13 TRBJ1-2 TRBV30 TGTGCCTGGATCAGACAGGGGGGCTATGGCTACACCTTC CAWIRQGGYGYTF
- - 13 TRBJ1-1 TRBV6-2/TRBV6-3 TGTGCCAGCAGTGCAGCACAATACACTGAAGCTTTCTTT CASSAAQYTEAFF
TRBD2 - 14 TRBJ2-7 TRBV30 TGTGCCTGGAGTTTAATAGCGGGAGCGGGGGAGCAGTACTTC CAWSLIAGAGEQYF
TRBD1 - 12 TRBJ1-2 TRBV7-9 TGTGCCAGCAGCCTAACAGGGGTTGGCTACACCTTC CASSLTGVGYTF
- - 13 TRBJ2-3 TRBV18 TGTGCCAGCTCACCTCCGAGCACAGATACGCAGTATTTT CASSPPSTDTQYF
TRBD2 - 18 TRBJ2-2 TRBV2 TGTGCCAGCAGTGGACAACAACCTAGCGGAGCTGACACCGGGGAGCTGTTTTTT CASSGQQPSGADTGELFF
- - 13 TRBJ2-1 TRBV3-1/TRBV3-2 TGTGCCAGCAGCCAAAGTGGTGGGGATGAGCAGTTCTTC CASSQSGGDEQFF
- - 14 TRBJ2-7 TRBV4-3 TGCGCCAGCAGCCAAGAGGAGGGTTCCTACGAGCAGTACTTC CASSQEEGSYEQYF
TRBD1 - 16 TRBJ2-2 TRBV18 TGTGCCAGCTCACCACCTGGGACAGGGGGCACCGGGGAGCTGTTTTTT CASSPPGTGGTGELFF
TRBD1 - 17 TRBJ2-2 TRBV9 TGTGCCAGCAGCGTAACTTGGACAGGCCCGAAAACCGGGGAGCTGTTTTTT CASSVTWTGPKTGELFF
TRBD1 - 16 TRBJ2-7 TRBV6-5 TGTGCCAGCAGTTCCCTGACAGGGAACCCCTCCTACGAGCAGTACTTC CASSSLTGNPSYEQYF
- many 16 TRBJ1-1 TRBV4-2 TGTGCCAGCAGCCAAGAATTGGGAAGGGTGAACACTGAAGCTTTCTTT CASSQELGRVNTEAFF
- - 14 TRBJ1-4 TRBV6-2/TRBV6-3 TGTGCCAGCACCCCCGACAGGCGAGGTGAAAAACTGTTTTTT CASTPDRRGEKLFF
TRBD2 - 16 TRBJ2-2 TRBV7-2 TGTGCCAGCAGCAACGGACTAGCGGGAGGCGTCGGGGAGCTGTTTTTT CASSNGLAGGVGELFF
- - 12 TRBJ2-3 TRBV29-1 TGCAGCGTTAGCCGGGACATAGGTACGCAGTATTTT CSVSRDIGTQYF
TRBD2 - 15 TRBJ2-1 TRBV18 TGTGCCAGCTCACCTTCGGGAGGGGGCTACAATGAGCAGTTCTTC CASSPSGGGYNEQFF
TRBD1 - 18 TRBJ2-4 TRBV19 TGTGCCAGTAGTAAAACCGGGACAGGGGGCTTAGCCAAAAACATTCAGTACTTC CASSKTGTGGLAKNIQYF
TRBD2 - 17 TRBJ2-7 TRBV30 TGTGCCTGGAGTTCCCCCCTAGGACTAGCGGGGTCCTACGAGCAGTACTTC CAWSSPLGLAGSYEQYF
- - 14 TRBJ2-7 TRBV19 TGTGCCAGTAGTATTGTAGGGAGCTCCTACGAGCAGTACTTC CASSIVGSSYEQYF
TRBD2 - 14 TRBJ2-1 TRBV28 TGTGCCAGCAGACCACTAGCGGGATGGAATGAGCAGTTCTTC CASRPLAGWNEQFF
- - 15 TRBJ1-1 TRBV7-2 TGTGCCAGCAGCCCCCCGGGGCCCTTGAACACTGAAGCTTTCTTT CASSPPGPLNTEAFF
TRBD2 - 13 TRBJ2-7 TRBV28 TGTGCCAGCTCCTCGGGGCAGGGAGGGGAGCAGTACTTC CASSSGQGGEQYF
- - 14 TRBJ1-6 TRBV7-9 TGTGCCAGCAGCTTAGGGGCGAATAGTTCACCCCTCCACTTT CASSLGANSSPLHF
- once 16 TRBJ2-1 TRBV3-1/TRBV3-2 TGTGCCAGCAGCCAAGATAGGGGGGAGGCGAACAATGAGCAGTTCTTC CASSQDRGEANNEQFF
TRBD1 - 17 TRBJ1-2 TRBV7-6 TGTGCCAGCAGCTTAGCCCCCGGGACAGGACATATCTATGGCTACACCTTC CASSLAPGTGHIYGYTF
TRBD2 - 15 TRBJ2-4 TRBV27 TGTGCCAGCAGATCGCTTGGACTAGGCGAAAACATTCAGTACTTC CASRSLGLGENIQYF
- - 15 TRBJ2-3 TRBV14 TGTGCCAGCAGCCCAATACAGACAGATACAGATACGCAGTATTTT CASSPIQTDTDTQYF
TRBD2 - 16 TRBJ2-7 TRBV6-5 TGTGCCAGCAGTTACTCCCAGAGCGGGAGAGGACACGAGCAGTACTTC CASSYSQSGRGHEQYF
TRBD1 - 16 TRBJ1-5 TRBV19 TGTGCCAGTAGTGCGTGGACAGGGGACGGGAATCAGCCCCAGCATTTT CASSAWTGDGNQPQHF
TRBD2 - 16 TRBJ2-7 TRBV4-3 TGCGCCAGCAGCCAAGATGGGACTAGCGGTTTTTACGAGCAGTACTTC CASSQDGTSGFYEQYF
TRBD1 - 16 TRBJ2-1 TRBV6-5 TGTGCCAGCAGTTGGGTCCGGGGGGACAGGGGATCTGAGCAGTTCTTC CASSWVRGDRGSEQFF
TRBD2 - 16 TRBJ2-5 TRBV18 TGTGCCAGCTCACCATACGGTAGCGGGAGCCAAGAGACCCAGTACTTC CASSPYGSGSQETQYF
- - 15 TRBJ2-6 TRBV7-9 TGTGCCAGCAGCCCGACCCTCTCTGGGGCCAACGTCCTGACTTTC CASSPTLSGANVLTF
- - 19 TRBJ2-1 TRBV7-2 TGTGCCAGCAGCTTAGTTTCCAGTTGGCTAGAGCACGACGACAATGAGCAGTTCTTC CASSLVSSWLEHDDNEQFF
TRBD2 - 14 TRBJ2-1 TRBV7-3 TGTGCCAGCAGCACGGGACTAACCCACAATGAGCAGTTCTTC CASSTGLTHNEQFF